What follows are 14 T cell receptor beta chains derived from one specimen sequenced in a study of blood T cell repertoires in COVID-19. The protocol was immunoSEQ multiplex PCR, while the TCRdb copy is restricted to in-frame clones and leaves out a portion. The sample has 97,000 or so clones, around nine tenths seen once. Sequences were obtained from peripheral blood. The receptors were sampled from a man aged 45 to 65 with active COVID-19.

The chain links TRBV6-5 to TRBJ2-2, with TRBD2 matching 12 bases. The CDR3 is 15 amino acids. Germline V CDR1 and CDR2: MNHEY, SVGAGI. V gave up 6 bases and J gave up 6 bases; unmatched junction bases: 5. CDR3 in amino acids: CASSRLAGVSGELFF. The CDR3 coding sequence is TGTGCCAGCAGCCGACTAGCGGGGGTTTCCGGGGAGCTGTTTTTT.

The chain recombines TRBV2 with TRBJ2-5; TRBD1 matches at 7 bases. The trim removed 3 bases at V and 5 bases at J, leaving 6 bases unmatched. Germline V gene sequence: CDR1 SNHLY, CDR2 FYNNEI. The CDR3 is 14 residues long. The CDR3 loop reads CASSEHRGYETQYF. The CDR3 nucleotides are TGTGCCAGCAGTGAGCACAGGGGTTACGAGACCCAGTACTTC. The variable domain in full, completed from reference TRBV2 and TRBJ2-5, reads EPEVTQTPSHQVTQMGQEVILRCVPISNHLYFYWYRQILGQKVEFLVSFYNNEISEKSEIFDDQFSVERPDGSNFTLKIRSTKLEDSAMYFCASSEHRGYETQYFGPGTRLLVL.

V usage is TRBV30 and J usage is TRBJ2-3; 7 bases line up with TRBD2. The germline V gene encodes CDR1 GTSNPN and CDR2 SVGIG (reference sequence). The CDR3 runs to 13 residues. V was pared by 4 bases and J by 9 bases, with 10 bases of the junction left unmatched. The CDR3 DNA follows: TGTGCCTGGAATCGTGGGGGGGGGTTCACGCAGTATTTT. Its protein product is CAWNRGGGFTQYF.

CDR3 bases: TGTGCCAGCAGCTCAGGCTTCAGCGGGGGGGTAGATACGCAGTATTTT. The encoded protein is CASSSGFSGGVDTQYF. The chain links TRBV3-1 (or the pseudogene TRBV3-2) to TRBJ2-3; 10 nucleotides agree with TRBD2. Germline CDR1 is LGHDT and CDR2 is YNNKEL (reference sequence). The V gene end was trimmed by 5 bases and the J gene end by 5 bases; junction bases not matched to a gene: 10. The CDR3 totals 16 residues.

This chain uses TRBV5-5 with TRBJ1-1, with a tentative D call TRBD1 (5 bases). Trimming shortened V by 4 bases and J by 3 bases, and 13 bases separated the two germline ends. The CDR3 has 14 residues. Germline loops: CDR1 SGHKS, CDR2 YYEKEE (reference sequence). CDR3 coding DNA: TGTGCCAGCAGCCACGGGGGAAGAGACACTGAAGCTTTCTTT. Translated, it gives CASSHGGRDTEAFF.

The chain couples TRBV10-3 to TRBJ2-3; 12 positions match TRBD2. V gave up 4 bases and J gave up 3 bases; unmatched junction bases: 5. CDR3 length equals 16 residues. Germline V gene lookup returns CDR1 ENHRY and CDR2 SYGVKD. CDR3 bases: TGTGCCATCAGTGGATCTAGCGGGGGGGCAACAGATACGCAGTATTTT. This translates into CAISGSSGGATDTQYF.

The CDR3 region has the DNA TGTGCCAGCAGCTTTGAGGGTAACCAGCCCCAGCATTTT. Protein sequence: CASSFEGNQPQHF. The genes are TRBV7-9 and TRBJ1-5; no clear D gene. V was pared by 3 bases and J by 7 bases, with 10 bases between. The CDR3 sequence is 13 residues long. Germline-derived CDR1 and CDR2 are SEHNR and FQNEAQ (reference sequence). Complete variable domain (other parts from reference TRBV7-9 and TRBJ1-5): DTGVSQNPRHKITKRGQNVTFRCDPISEHNRLYWYRQTLGQGPEFLTYFQNEAQLEKSRLLSDRFSAERPKGSFSTLEIQRTEQGDSAMYLCASSFEGNQPQHFGDGTRLSIL.

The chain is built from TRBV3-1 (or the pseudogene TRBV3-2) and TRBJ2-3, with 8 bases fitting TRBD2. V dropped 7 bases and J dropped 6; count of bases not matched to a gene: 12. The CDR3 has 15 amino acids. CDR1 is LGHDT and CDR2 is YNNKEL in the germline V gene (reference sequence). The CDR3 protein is CASISSGGPVDTQYF. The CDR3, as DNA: TGTGCCAGCATCTCCAGCGGGGGACCCGTGGATACGCAGTATTTT.

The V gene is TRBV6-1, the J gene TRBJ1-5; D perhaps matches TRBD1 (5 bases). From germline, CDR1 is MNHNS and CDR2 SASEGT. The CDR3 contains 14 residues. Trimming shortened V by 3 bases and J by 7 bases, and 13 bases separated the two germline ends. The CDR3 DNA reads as TGTGCCAGCAGTGAGATTTCCAGGGTCCAGCCCCAGCATTTT. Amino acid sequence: CASSEISRVQPQHF.

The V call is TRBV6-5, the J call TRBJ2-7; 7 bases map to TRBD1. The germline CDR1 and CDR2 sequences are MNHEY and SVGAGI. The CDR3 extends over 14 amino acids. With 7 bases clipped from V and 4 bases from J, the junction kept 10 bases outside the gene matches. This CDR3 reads CASNQETGRYEQYF. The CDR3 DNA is TGTGCCAGCAATCAGGAGACAGGGCGGTACGAGCAGTACTTC.

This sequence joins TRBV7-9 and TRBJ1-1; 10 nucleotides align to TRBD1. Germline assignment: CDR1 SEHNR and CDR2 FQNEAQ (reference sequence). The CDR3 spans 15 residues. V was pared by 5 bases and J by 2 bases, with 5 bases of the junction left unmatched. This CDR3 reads CASSARDRGNTEAFF. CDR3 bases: TGTGCCAGCAGCGCCCGGGACAGGGGAAACACTGAAGCTTTCTTT. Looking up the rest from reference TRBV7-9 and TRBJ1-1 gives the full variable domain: DTGVSQNPRHKITKRGQNVTFRCDPISEHNRLYWYRQTLGQGPEFLTYFQNEAQLEKSRLLSDRFSAERPKGSFSTLEIQRTEQGDSAMYLCASSARDRGNTEAFFGQGTRLTVV.

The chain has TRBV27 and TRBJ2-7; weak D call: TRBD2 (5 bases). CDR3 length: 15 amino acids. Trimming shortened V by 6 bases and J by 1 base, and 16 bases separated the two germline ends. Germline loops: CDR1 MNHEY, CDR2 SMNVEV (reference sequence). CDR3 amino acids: CASSSRVLGSYEQYF. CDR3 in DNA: TGTGCCAGCAGCTCGAGGGTGCTGGGTTCCTACGAGCAGTACTTC.

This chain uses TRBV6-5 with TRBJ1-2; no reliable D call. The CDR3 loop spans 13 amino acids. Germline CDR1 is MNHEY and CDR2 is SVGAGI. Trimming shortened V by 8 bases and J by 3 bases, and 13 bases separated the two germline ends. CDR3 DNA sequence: TGTGCCAGCTCAAGGGTGGGAGACTATGGCTACACCTTC. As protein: CASSRVGDYGYTF.

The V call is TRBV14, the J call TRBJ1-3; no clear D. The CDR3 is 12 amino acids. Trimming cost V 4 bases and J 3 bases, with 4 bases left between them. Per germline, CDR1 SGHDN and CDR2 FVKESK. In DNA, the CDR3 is TGTGCCAGCAGCCGAGTTGGAAACACCATATATTTT. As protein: CASSRVGNTIYF.